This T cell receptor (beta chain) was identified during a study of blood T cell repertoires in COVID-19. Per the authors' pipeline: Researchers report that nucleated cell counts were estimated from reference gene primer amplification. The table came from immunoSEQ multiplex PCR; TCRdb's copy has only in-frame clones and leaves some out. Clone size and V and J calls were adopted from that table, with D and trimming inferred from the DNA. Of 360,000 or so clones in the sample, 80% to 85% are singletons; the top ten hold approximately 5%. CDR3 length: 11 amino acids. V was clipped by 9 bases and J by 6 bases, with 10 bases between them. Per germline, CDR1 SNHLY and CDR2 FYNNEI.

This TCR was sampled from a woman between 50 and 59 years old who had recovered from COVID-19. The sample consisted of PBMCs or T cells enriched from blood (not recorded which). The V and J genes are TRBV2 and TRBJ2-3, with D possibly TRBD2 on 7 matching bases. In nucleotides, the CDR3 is TGTGCCAGGAGGGGGGGGGATACGCAGTATTTT. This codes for CARRGGDTQYF.